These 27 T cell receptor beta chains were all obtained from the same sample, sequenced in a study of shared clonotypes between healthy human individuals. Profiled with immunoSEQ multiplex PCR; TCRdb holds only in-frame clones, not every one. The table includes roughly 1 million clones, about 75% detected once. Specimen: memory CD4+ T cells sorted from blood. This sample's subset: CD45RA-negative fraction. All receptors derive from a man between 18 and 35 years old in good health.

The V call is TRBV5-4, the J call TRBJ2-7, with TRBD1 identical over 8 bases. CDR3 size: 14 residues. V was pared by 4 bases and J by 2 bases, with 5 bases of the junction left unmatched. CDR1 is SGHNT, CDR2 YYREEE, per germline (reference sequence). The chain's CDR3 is CASSSGQGTYEQYF. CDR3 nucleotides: TGTGCCAGCAGCAGCGGACAGGGAACCTACGAGCAGTACTTC. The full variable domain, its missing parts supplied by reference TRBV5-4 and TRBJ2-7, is ETGVTQSPTHLIKTRGQQVTLRCSSQSGHNTVSWYQQALGQGPQFIFQYYREEENGRGNFPPRFSGLQFPNYSSELNVNALELDDSALYLCASSSGQGTYEQYFGPGTRLTVT.

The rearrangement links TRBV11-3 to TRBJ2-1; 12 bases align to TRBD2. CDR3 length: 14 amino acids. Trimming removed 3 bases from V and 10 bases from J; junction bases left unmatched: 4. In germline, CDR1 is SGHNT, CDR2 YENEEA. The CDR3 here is CASSFLGTSGEQFF. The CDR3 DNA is TGTGCCAGCAGCTTCCTGGGGACTAGCGGGGAGCAGTTCTTC.

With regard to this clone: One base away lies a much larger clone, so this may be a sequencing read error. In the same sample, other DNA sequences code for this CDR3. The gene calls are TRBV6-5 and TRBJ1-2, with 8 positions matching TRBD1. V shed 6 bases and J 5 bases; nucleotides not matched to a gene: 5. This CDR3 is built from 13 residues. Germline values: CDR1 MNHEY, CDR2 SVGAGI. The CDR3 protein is CASRPTGGYGYTF. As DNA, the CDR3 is TGTGCCAGCAGACCTACAGGGGGGTATGGCTACACCTTC.

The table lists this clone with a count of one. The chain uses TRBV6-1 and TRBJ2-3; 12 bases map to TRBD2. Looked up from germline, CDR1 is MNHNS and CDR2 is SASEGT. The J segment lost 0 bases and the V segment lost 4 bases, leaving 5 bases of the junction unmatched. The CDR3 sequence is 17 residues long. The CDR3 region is CASSATSGGLSTDTQYF. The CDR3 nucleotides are TGTGCCAGCAGTGCGACTAGCGGGGGACTTAGCACAGATACGCAGTATTTT.

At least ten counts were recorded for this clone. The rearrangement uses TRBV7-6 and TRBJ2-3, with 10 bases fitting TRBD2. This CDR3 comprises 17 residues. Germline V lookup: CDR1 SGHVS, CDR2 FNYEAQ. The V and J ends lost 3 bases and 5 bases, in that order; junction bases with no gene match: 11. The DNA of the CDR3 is TGTGCCAGCAGCTTTGGCCGGAGCGGGGGGGCCGGAGATACGCAGTATTTT. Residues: CASSFGRSGGAGDTQYF.

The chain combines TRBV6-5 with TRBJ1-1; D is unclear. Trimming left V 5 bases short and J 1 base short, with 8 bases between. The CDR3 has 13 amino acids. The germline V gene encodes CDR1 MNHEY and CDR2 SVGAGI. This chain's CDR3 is CASSGSQNTEAFF. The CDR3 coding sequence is TGTGCCAGCAGTGGCAGCCAGAACACTGAAGCTTTCTTT.

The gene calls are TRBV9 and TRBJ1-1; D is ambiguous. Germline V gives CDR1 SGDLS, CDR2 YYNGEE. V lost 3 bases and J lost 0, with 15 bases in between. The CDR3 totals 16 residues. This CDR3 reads CASSAREGTLNTEAFF. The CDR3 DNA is TGTGCCAGCAGCGCTCGGGAGGGCACCTTGAACACTGAAGCTTTCTTT.

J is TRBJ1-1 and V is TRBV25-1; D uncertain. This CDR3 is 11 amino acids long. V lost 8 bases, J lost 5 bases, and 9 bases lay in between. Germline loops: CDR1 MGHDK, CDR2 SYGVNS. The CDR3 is CASRLTTEAFF. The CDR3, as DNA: TGTGCCAGCCGGTTAACGACTGAAGCTTTCTTT.

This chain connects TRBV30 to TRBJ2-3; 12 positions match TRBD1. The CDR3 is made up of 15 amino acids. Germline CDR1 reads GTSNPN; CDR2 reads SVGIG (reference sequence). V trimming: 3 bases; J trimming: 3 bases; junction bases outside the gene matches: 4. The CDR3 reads CAWSGTGGGTDTQYF. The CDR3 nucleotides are TGTGCCTGGAGCGGGACAGGGGGCGGGACAGATACGCAGTATTTT.

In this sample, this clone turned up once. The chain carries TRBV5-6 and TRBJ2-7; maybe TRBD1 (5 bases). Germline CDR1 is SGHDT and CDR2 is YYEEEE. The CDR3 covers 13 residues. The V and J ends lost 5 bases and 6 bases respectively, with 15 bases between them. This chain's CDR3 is CASRTQGSAEQYF. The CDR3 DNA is TGTGCCAGCAGAACGCAGGGCTCGGCCGAGCAGTACTTC.

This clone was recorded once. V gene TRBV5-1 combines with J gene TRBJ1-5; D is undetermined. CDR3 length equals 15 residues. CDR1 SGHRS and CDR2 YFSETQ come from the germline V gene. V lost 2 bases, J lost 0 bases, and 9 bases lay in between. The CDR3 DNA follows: TGCGCCAGCAGCTTAGGGCTATATAGCAATCAGCCCCAGCATTTT. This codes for CASSLGLYSNQPQHF.

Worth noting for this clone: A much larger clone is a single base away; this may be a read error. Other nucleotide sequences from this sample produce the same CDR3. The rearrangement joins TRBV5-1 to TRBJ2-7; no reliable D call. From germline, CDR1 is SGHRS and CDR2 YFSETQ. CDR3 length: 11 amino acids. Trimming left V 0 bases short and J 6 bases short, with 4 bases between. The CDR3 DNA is TGCGCCAGCAGCTTGGGACGCGAGCAGTACTTC. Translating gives CASSLGREQYF. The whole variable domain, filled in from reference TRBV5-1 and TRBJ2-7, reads KAGVTQTPRYLIKTRGQQVTLSCSPISGHRSVSWYQQTPGQGLQFLFEYFSETQRNKGNFPGRFSGRQFSNSRSEMNVSTLELGDSALYLCASSLGREQYFGPGTRLTVT.

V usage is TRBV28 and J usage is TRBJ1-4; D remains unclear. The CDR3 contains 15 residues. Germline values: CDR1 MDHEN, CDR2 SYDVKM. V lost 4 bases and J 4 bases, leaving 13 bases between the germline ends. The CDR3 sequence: CASSSWKSFNEKLFF. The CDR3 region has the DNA TGTGCCAGCAGTTCCTGGAAATCGTTTAATGAAAAACTGTTTTTT.

The CDR3: CSATTGFGAFF. The CDR3 DNA sequence: TGCAGTGCCACAACCGGGTTTGGGGCTTTCTTT. The V and J genes are TRBV20-1 and TRBJ1-1; unclear D gene. The V gene lost 6 bases and the J gene lost 11 bases, with 16 bases spanning the gap. The CDR3 length is 11 residues. CDR1 DFQATT and CDR2 SNEGSKA come from the germline V gene (reference sequence).

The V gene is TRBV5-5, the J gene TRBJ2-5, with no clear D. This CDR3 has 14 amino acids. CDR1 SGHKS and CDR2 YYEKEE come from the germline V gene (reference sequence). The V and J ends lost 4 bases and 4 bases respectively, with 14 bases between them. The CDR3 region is CASSGEARRETQYF. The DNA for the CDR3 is TGTGCCAGCAGCGGAGAAGCTAGGAGAGAGACCCAGTACTTC.

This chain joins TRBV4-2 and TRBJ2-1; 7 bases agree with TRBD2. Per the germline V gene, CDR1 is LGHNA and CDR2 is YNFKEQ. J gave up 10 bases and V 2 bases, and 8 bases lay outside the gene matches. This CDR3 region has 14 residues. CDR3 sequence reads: CASSQITREGEQFF. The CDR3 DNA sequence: TGTGCCAGCAGCCAAATTACTAGGGAGGGGGAGCAGTTCTTC.

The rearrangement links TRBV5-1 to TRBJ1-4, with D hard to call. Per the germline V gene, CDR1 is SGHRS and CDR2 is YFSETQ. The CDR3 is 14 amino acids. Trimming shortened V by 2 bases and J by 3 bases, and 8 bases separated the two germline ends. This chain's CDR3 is CASSFRDPNEKLFF. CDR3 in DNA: TGCGCCAGCAGCTTCCGGGATCCTAATGAAAAACTGTTTTTT. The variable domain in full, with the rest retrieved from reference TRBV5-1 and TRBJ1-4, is KAGVTQTPRYLIKTRGQQVTLSCSPISGHRSVSWYQQTPGQGLQFLFEYFSETQRNKGNFPGRFSGRQFSNSRSEMNVSTLELGDSALYLCASSFRDPNEKLFFGSGTQLSVL.

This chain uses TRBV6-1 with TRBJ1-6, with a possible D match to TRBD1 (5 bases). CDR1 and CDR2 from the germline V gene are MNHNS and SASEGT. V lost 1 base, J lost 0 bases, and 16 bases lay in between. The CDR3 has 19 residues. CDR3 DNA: TGTGCCAGCAGTGAAGGGGGGGATAGAGGGAGCTCCTATAATTCACCCCTCCACTTT. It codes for CASSEGGDRGSSYNSPLHF.

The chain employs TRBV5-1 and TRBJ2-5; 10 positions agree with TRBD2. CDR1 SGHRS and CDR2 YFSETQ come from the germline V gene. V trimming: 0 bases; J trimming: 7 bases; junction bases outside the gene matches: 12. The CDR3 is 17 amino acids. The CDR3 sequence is CASSLGPRLSGGATQYF. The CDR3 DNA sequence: TGCGCCAGCAGCTTGGGGCCCAGACTAAGCGGGGGGGCGACCCAGTACTTC.

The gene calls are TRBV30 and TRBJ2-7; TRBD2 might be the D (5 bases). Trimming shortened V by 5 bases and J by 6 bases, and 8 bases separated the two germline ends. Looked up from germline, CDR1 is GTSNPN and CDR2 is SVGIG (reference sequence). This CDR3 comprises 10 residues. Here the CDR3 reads CAWGRGEQYF. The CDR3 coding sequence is TGTGCCTGGGGGAGAGGCGAGCAGTACTTC.

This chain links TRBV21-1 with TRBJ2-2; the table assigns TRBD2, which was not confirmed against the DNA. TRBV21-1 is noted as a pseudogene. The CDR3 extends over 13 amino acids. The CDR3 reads CASSKGFRGELFF. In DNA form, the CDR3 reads TGTGCCAGCAGCAAAGGTTTTCGCGGGGAGCTGTTTTTT.

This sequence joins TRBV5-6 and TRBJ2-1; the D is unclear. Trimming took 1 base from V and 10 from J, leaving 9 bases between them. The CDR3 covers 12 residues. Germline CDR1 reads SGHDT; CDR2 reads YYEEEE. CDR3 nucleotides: TGTGCCAGCAGCTTGATTTCAAGGGAGCAGTTCTTC. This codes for CASSLISREQFF.

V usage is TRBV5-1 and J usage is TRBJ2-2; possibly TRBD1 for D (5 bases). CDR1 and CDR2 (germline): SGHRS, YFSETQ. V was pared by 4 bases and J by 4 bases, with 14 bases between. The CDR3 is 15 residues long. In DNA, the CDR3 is TGCGCCAGCAGCCCGAGGCCAGGGCCCACCGGGGAGCTGTTTTTT. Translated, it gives CASSPRPGPTGELFF.

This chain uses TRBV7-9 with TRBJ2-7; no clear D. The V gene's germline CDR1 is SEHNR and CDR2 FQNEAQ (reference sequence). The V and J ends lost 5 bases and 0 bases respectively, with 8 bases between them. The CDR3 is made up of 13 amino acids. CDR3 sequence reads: CASSKVSSYEQYF. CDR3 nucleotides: TGTGCCAGCAGCAAAGTTAGCTCCTACGAGCAGTACTTC.

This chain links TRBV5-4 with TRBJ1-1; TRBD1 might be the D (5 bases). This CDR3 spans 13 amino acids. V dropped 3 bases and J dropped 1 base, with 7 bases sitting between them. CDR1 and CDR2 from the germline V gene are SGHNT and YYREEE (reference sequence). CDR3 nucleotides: TGTGCCAGCAGCTGGGGGGAGAACACTGAAGCTTTCTTT. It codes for CASSWGENTEAFF.

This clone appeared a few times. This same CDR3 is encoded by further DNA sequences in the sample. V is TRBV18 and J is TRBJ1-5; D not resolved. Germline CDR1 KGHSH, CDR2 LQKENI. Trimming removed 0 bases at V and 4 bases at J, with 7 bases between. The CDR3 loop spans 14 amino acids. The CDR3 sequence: CASSPPGGNQPQHF. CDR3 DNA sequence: TGTGCCAGCTCACCACCGGGAGGGAATCAGCCCCAGCATTTT.

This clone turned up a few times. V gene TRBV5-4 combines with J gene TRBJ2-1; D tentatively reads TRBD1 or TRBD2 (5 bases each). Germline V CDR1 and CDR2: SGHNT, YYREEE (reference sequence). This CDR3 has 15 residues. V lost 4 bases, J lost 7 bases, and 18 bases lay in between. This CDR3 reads CASSAGTKVGNEQFF. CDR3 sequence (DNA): TGTGCCAGCAGCGCCGGGACCAAAGTTGGGAATGAGCAGTTCTTC.